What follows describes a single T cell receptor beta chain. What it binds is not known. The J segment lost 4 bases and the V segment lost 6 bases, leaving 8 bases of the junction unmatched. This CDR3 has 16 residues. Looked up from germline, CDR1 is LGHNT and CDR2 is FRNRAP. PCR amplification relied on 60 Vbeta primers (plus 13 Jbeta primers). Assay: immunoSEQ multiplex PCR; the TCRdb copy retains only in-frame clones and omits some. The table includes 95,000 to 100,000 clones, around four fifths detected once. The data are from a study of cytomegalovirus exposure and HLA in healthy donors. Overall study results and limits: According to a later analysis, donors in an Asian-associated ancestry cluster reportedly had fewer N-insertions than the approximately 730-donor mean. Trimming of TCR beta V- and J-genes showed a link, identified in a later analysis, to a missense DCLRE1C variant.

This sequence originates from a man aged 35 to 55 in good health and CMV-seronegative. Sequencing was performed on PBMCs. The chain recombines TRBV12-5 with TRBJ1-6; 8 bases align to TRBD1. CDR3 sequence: CASGPGQEIYNSPLHF. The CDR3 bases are TGTGCTAGTGGCCCGGGACAGGAGATTTATAATTCACCCCTCCACTTT.